These 5 T cell receptor beta chains came from one sample sequenced in a study of cytomegalovirus exposure and HLA in healthy donors. Use of 60 Vbeta and 13 Jbeta primers characterized the PCR. Libraries were prepared by immunoSEQ multiplex PCR; TCRdb keeps only in-frame clonotypes and omits some of them. The table records some 63,000 clones, under 90% of them present only once. The sequenced sample was PBMCs. All receptors come from a woman in her thirties or forties in good health and CMV-seronegative.

J is TRBJ2-1 and V is TRBV14, with D tentatively TRBD2 (6 bases). The germline V and J ends were trimmed by 4 bases and 5 bases, with 9 bases remaining between them. The CDR3 length is 13 residues. Germline CDR1 and CDR2: SGHDN and FVKESK. DNA for the CDR3: TGTGCCAGCAGCCCCGGGACTCACAATGAGCAGTTCTTC. As protein: CASSPGTHNEQFF.

This sequence joins TRBV7-9 and TRBJ2-1; 11 bases match TRBD2. Trimming cost V 0 bases and J 4 bases; bases outside gene matches: 5. CDR1 is SEHNR and CDR2 is FQNEAQ in the germline V gene (reference sequence). This CDR3 has 17 residues. The CDR3, as DNA: TGTGCCAGCAGCTTAGCGTGGGGGACTAGCGGTTACAATGAGCAGTTCTTC. Its translation is CASSLAWGTSGYNEQFF.

The chain recombines TRBV5-4 with TRBJ1-2; 11 positions match TRBD1. The length of the CDR3 is 14 residues. Germline CDR1 reads SGHNT; CDR2 reads YYREEE (reference sequence). The junction had 1 base not matched to a gene; V was cut back by 3 bases and J by 3 bases. For the CDR3, the DNA is TGTGCCAGCAGCTGGGACAGGGGGGACTATGGCTACACCTTC. Amino acid sequence: CASSWDRGDYGYTF.

This sequence joins TRBV15 and TRBJ2-7; 7 bases map to TRBD1. In germline, CDR1 is LNHNV, CDR2 YYDKDF (reference sequence). This CDR3 has 14 amino acids. Unmatched junction bases numbered 7, after V lost 6 bases and J lost 2 bases. DNA of the CDR3: TGTGCCACCAGTCTTCCAGGGGGAGCCTACGAGCAGTACTTC. Its protein is CATSLPGGAYEQYF.

The genes are TRBV15 and TRBJ1-5; 8 positions match TRBD1. V was pared by 2 bases and J by 7 bases, with 7 bases of the junction left unmatched. The CDR3 consists of 15 residues. The germline gives CDR1 LNHNV, CDR2 YYDKDF (reference sequence). The CDR3 reads CATSRNQGARQPQHF. CDR3 sequence (DNA): TGTGCCACCAGCAGAAACCAGGGGGCCCGACAGCCCCAGCATTTT.